The 6 T cell receptor beta chains below come from one sample, sequenced in a study of blood T cells in healthy people across ages. It was with a sample-barcoded 5' primer and a J-beta primer mix that a second PCR of about 6 to 12 cycles was run. Each CDR3 protein gets one entry after TCRdb re-called the 5' RACE reads with MiXCR. The data contain some 690,000 distinct CDR3 sequences, 22% of them singletons. Material for sequencing was blood. All receptors come from a man aged 70 or older in good health.

This clonotype appeared many times. The genes are TRBV7-9 and TRBJ2-1, with a possible D match to TRBD1 (6 bases). The germline gives CDR1 SEHNR, CDR2 FQNEAQ (reference sequence). The V end lost 1 base, the J end lost 6 bases, and 10 bases lay between the germline ends. The CDR3 has 14 residues. Here the CDR3 reads CASSLVRGSNEQFF. The CDR3 bases are TGTGCCAGCAGCTTAGTCAGGGGATCCAATGAGCAGTTCTTC.

J is TRBJ2-7 and V is TRBV13; 9 nucleotides agree with TRBD1. Looked up from germline, CDR1 is PRHDT and CDR2 is FYEKMQ (reference sequence). The CDR3 is 12 amino acids. Trimming removed 4 bases from V and 7 bases from J; junction bases left unmatched: 2. CDR3 in amino acids: CASSWDREEQYF. CDR3 nucleotide sequence: TGTGCCAGCAGCTGGGACAGGGAAGAGCAGTACTTC.

The chain combines TRBV9 with TRBJ2-1; the D is unclear. Per germline, CDR1 SGDLS and CDR2 YYNGEE. Between the trimmed V and J ends, which lost 3 bases and 10 bases, there was a span of 20 bases. This CDR3 is 15 amino acids long. CDR3 protein: CASSADVLPRAEQFF. The DNA of the CDR3 is TGTGCCAGCAGCGCCGACGTACTTCCGCGTGCGGAGCAGTTCTTC.

Notes on this clonotype: This CDR3 is missing its conserved last phenylalanine or tryptophan, likely due to a read error. The chain uses TRBV12-3 or TRBV12-4 and TRBJ1-2, with 7 positions matching TRBD1. The CDR3 runs 15 residues. The ends lost 7 bases at V and 7 bases at J; junction bases unmatched: 15. The CDR3 reads CASKQGGPKIFGYTL. CDR3 in DNA: TGTGCCAGCAAGCAGGGGGGACCGAAGATTTTTGGCTACACCCTC.

This clonotype was seen ten or more times. This chain connects TRBV20-1 to TRBJ2-7; D may match TRBD1 or TRBD2 (5 bases each). The V end was cut by 3 bases, the J end by 0 bases, with 6 bases between. Germline-derived CDR1 and CDR2 are DFQATT and SNEGSKA (reference sequence). The length of the CDR3 is 12 residues. CDR3 in amino acids: CSARGDSYEQYF. Here the CDR3 DNA reads TGCAGTGCTAGGGGGGACTCCTACGAGCAGTACTTC.

The chain employs TRBV18 and TRBJ2-3; D unresolved. The CDR3 has 15 amino acids. V lost 2 bases and J lost 6, with 15 bases in between. CDR1 is KGHSH, CDR2 LQKENI, per germline. This chain's CDR3 is CASSPRAVNSDTQYF. In DNA form, the CDR3 reads TGTGCCAGCTCACCAAGGGCAGTCAATTCCGATACGCAGTATTTT.